Below, 23 T cell receptor beta chains from the same sample are listed, as sequenced in a study of metastatic and nonmetastatic thyroid tumors. Thyroid surgery had not been preceded by any treatment in any patient. TCRdb re-called the PCR reads via MiXCR. The top ten hold 7% to 10% of the sample, which has tens of thousands of clones, under 15% seen once. Material: tumor tissue. The origin of the receptors is a female donor with papillary thyroid cancer or a benign thyroid nodule (not recorded which). Some clones in this sample may be carry-over from other donors' samples.

Many counts were recorded for this clone. The gene calls are TRBV7-9 and TRBJ1-2, with D perhaps matching TRBD1 (5 bases). V was shortened by 6 bases and J by 6 bases, with 14 bases between the two germline ends. Germline values: CDR1 SEHNR, CDR2 FQNEAQ (reference sequence). CDR3 size: 13 residues. The CDR3 sequence: CASSPSGRDGYTF. In DNA, the CDR3 is TGTGCCAGCAGTCCTTCGGGCAGGGATGGCTACACCTTC. The entire variable domain, with the rest obtained from reference TRBV7-9 and TRBJ1-2, is as follows: DTGVSQNPRHKITKRGQNVTFRCDPISEHNRLYWYRQTLGQGPEFLTYFQNEAQLEKSRLLSDRFSAERPKGSFSTLEIQRTEQGDSAMYLCASSPSGRDGYTFGSGTRLTVV.

In its sample, this clone was seen many times. The genes are TRBV2 and TRBJ2-2, with 11 bases aligning to TRBD2. CDR1 is SNHLY and CDR2 is FYNNEI in the germline V gene. V shed 0 bases, J shed 3 bases, and the junction held 12 bases outside the gene matches. The CDR3 totals 20 residues. The CDR3 is CASSEALQASGRRDTGELFF. The CDR3, as DNA: TGTGCCAGCAGTGAAGCGCTTCAGGCTAGCGGGAGGAGGGACACCGGGGAGCTGTTTTTT.

Many counts were recorded for this clone. The chain recombines TRBV6-4 with TRBJ1-3; the D is unclear. CDR1 is MRHNA, CDR2 SNTAGT, per germline. The CDR3 has 17 amino acids. The V and J ends lost 3 bases and 2 bases respectively, with 17 bases between them. For the CDR3, the DNA is TGTGCCAGCAGTGATCCACGGACCGGCGGCCCTGGAAACACCATATATTTT. Its protein is CASSDPRTGGPGNTIYF.

This clone has a count of ten or more. The rearrangement links TRBV7-6 to TRBJ1-2; 7 bases are shared with TRBD1. Trimming took 5 bases from V and 8 from J; bases not matched to a gene: 17. Germline CDR1 reads SGHVS; CDR2 reads FNYEAQ. The CDR3 contains 16 residues. In nucleotides, the CDR3 is TGTGCCAGCAGCCAGGAGGGGGCAAGGGGTCGTCGGGGCTACACCTTC. Translation gives CASSQEGARGRRGYTF. Based on the CDR3 plus reference TRBV7-6 and TRBJ1-2, the full variable domain is GAGVSQSPRYKVTKRGQDVALRCDPISGHVSLYWYRQALGQGPEFLTYFNYEAQQDKSGLPNDRFSAERPEGSISTLTIQRTEQRDSAMYRCASSQEGARGRRGYTFGSGTRLTVV.

The rearrangement links TRBV20-1 to TRBJ1-2, with D possibly being TRBD1 (6 bases). Germline V CDR1 and CDR2: DFQATT, SNEGSKA (reference sequence). V was pared by 6 bases and J by 4 bases, with 21 bases between. This CDR3 is built from 15 residues. The CDR3 sequence: CSADTPGTGSYGYTF. The CDR3 nucleotides are TGCAGTGCCGACACCCCCGGCACAGGGAGCTATGGCTACACCTTC.

The table lists this clone with many counts. The genes are TRBV12-3 or TRBV12-4 and TRBJ1-2; TRBD1 aligns across 8 bases. There are 15 residues in the CDR3. With V trimmed by 5 bases and J by 4 bases, 9 bases remained unmatched. CDR3 amino acids: CASSPLQGGFYGYTF. The CDR3 DNA sequence: TGTGCCAGCAGTCCCCTACAGGGGGGGTTCTATGGCTACACCTTC.

This clone was seen only a few times. The V call is TRBV2, the J call TRBJ2-7; 11 positions agree with TRBD2. Germline loops: CDR1 SNHLY, CDR2 FYNNEI. The length of the CDR3 is 15 residues. With V trimmed by 8 bases and J by 1 base, 7 bases remained unmatched. CDR3 in DNA: TGTGCCAGCGCCTTAGCGGGAGGGGCGTCCTACGAGCAGTACTTC. Translation gives CASALAGGASYEQYF.

Many counts were recorded for this clone. This chain uses TRBV29-1 with TRBJ1-4; D is unclear. There are 13 residues in the CDR3. Trimming removed 7 bases at V and 0 bases at J, with 9 bases between. Germline V CDR1 and CDR2: SQVTM, ANQGSEA. The CDR3 protein is CSAMAATNEKLFF. The CDR3 DNA reads TGCAGCGCAATGGCTGCAACTAATGAAAAACTGTTTTTT.

This clone showed up many times. The CDR3 loop reads CASSGLRGLLAGVTDTQYF. The CDR3 coding sequence is TGTGCCAGCAGCGGCCTGAGGGGACTACTAGCGGGAGTGACAGATACGCAGTATTTT. The chain links TRBV7-6 to TRBJ2-3; 11 bases line up with TRBD2. CDR1 SGHVS and CDR2 FNYEAQ come from the germline V gene. The ends lost 5 bases at V and 3 bases at J; junction bases unmatched: 16. This CDR3 region has 19 residues.

At least ten counts were recorded for this clone. V is TRBV30 and J is TRBJ1-6; 9 bases align to TRBD1. J lost 12 bases, V lost 4 bases, and 7 bases had no gene match. There are 13 residues in the CDR3. The germline V gene encodes CDR1 GTSNPN and CDR2 SVGIG (reference sequence). CDR3 protein: CAWTGQGGGPLHF. The CDR3 region has the DNA TGTGCCTGGACGGGACAGGGTGGAGGACCCCTCCACTTT.

A word on this clone: Possible read error: a much larger clone is one base away. The gene calls are TRBV2 and TRBJ2-1; D possibly uses TRBD1 or TRBD2 (5 bases each). The CDR3 length is 13 residues. Germline V lookup: CDR1 SNHLY, CDR2 FYNNEI. Trimming took 1 base from V and 14 from J, leaving 15 bases between them. This chain's CDR3 is CASSEVSAGRKFF. The CDR3 nucleotides read TGTGCCAGCAGTGAAGTGTCCGCAGGGAGAAAGTTCTTC.

Regarding this clone: A read error may be the cause here, since a much bigger clone is one base away. V usage is TRBV9 and J usage is TRBJ2-3; D ambiguous. CDR1 SGDLS and CDR2 YYNGEE come from the germline V gene. There are 13 residues in the CDR3. V dropped 1 base and J dropped 5 bases, with 8 bases sitting between them. Here the CDR3 reads CASSVRFKDTQYF. The DNA of the CDR3 is TGTGCCAGCAGCGTAAGGTTTAAAGATACGCAGTATTTT.

This clone was recorded a few times. A much larger clone sits a single nucleotide away, making a read error possible. V usage is TRBV7-9 and J usage is TRBJ2-2; D call uncertain. V lost 0 bases to trimming and J lost 6 bases, with 11 bases between them. Germline lookup yields CDR1 SEHNR and CDR2 FQNEAQ (reference sequence). The CDR3 has 15 residues. Here the CDR3 reads CASSLALGPSGELFF. The CDR3 bases are TGTGCCAGCAGCTTAGCTCTCGGTCCCTCCGGGGAGCTGTTTTTT. Full variable domain (missing parts from reference TRBV7-9 and TRBJ2-2): DTGVSQNPRHKITKRGQNVTFRCDPISEHNRLYWYRQTLGQGPEFLTYFQNEAQLEKSRLLSDRFSAERPKGSFSTLEIQRTEQGDSAMYLCASSLALGPSGELFFGEGSRLTVL.

This clone was detected only a few times. The junction and the germline gene differ at one end; a read error may be behind it. J is TRBJ1-5 and V is TRBV6-5, with D hard to call. The germline CDR1 and CDR2 sequences are MNHEY and SVGAGI. The CDR3 runs to 15 residues. The CDR3 here is CASSSLRKDYQPKHF. In DNA, the CDR3 is TGTGCCAGCAGTTCCCTGCGGAAAGATTATCAGCCCAAGCATTTT.

A remark on this clone: A much larger clonotype is one base distant, so this may be a read error. This CDR3 is also generated by other DNA sequences in the sample. This chain connects TRBV18 to TRBJ1-1, with D perhaps matching TRBD1 (5 bases). V gave up 0 bases and J gave up 9 bases, with 11 bases separating them. This CDR3 has 13 residues. Germline CDR1 is KGHSH and CDR2 is LQKENI. CDR3 sequence: CASSPPMQGKAFF. CDR3 coding DNA: TGTGCCAGCTCACCACCGATGCAGGGTAAAGCTTTCTTT.

This clone has a count of ten or more. V gene TRBV19 combines with J gene TRBJ1-5, with a weak D call TRBD1 (5 bases). V lost 7 bases to trimming and J lost 9 bases, with 16 bases between them. Germline V lookup: CDR1 LNHDA, CDR2 SQIVND (reference sequence). This CDR3 has 13 amino acids. The CDR3 nucleotides are TGTGCCAGTAAAAGGGGCGGGGGGTGGCCCCAGCATTTT. Its translation is CASKRGGGWPQHF.

This clone was counted at least ten times. The rearrangement uses TRBV20-1 and TRBJ2-1; D is unclear. Germline V gives CDR1 DFQATT, CDR2 SNEGSKA (reference sequence). V lost 6 bases to trimming and J lost 2 bases, with 14 bases between them. The CDR3 contains 14 residues. CDR3 in DNA: TGCAGTGCAAACGGGCCGTCCCCCTACAATGAGCAGTTCTTC. Its protein is CSANGPSPYNEQFF.

The chain employs TRBV15 and TRBJ2-5; the D is unclear. CDR1 LNHNV and CDR2 YYDKDF come from the germline V gene (reference sequence). This CDR3 has 13 amino acids. Trimming took off 8 bases at V and 1 base at J, with 11 bases between the two ends. The CDR3, as DNA: TGTGCCACCCAGGCCAGGATCCAAGAGACCCAGTACTTC. Translating gives CATQARIQETQYF.

A few counts support this clone. The sample carries other DNA sequences with the same CDR3. The chain recombines TRBV11-2 with TRBJ2-5, with 10 bases identical to TRBD2. CDR1 and CDR2 (germline): SGHAT, FQNNGV. The CDR3 sequence is 18 residues long. The V and J ends lost 2 bases and 2 bases, in that order; junction bases with no gene match: 11. The CDR3 is CASSLQGLAPINQETQYF. DNA for the CDR3: TGTGCCAGCAGCTTACAGGGACTAGCGCCTATAAATCAAGAGACCCAGTACTTC.

This clone appeared many times. This chain connects TRBV11-3 to TRBJ2-3, with TRBD1 as a possible D gene (6 bases). V lost 4 bases and J 0 bases, leaving 11 bases between the germline ends. Germline CDR1 is SGHNT and CDR2 is YENEEA. This CDR3 spans 15 amino acids. The CDR3 reads CASSSLGGSTDTQYF. CDR3 DNA: TGTGCCAGCAGCTCCCTAGGGGGAAGCACAGATACGCAGTATTTT.

This clone was detected ten times or more. This rearrangement joins TRBV20-1 to TRBJ1-6; tentative D call: TRBD1 (6 bases). The V end was cut by 3 bases, the J end by 6 bases, with 12 bases between. Germline V gives CDR1 DFQATT, CDR2 SNEGSKA (reference sequence). The CDR3 has 14 amino acids. The CDR3 protein is CSASIQGSNSPLHF. The CDR3 coding sequence is TGCAGTGCTAGTATACAGGGTTCTAATTCACCCCTCCACTTT.

Remarks on this clone: A much larger clone is a single base away; this may be a read error. CDR3 nucleotide sequence: TGTGCCAGCAGGACAATAGGGCGGACAGGGGAGACTGAAGCTTTCTTT. Translated, it gives CASRTIGRTGETEAFF. The rearrangement joins TRBV12-3 or TRBV12-4 to TRBJ1-1; 9 bases map to TRBD1. CDR3 length: 16 amino acids. V lost 6 bases and J lost 5; bases outside the gene matches: 13.

Ten or more counts support this clone. The V and J genes are TRBV20-1 and TRBJ2-7, with 8 nucleotides matching TRBD1. This CDR3 is 13 amino acids long. J was trimmed by 5 bases and V by 5 bases; bases with no gene match: 8. Germline CDR1 is DFQATT and CDR2 is SNEGSKA (reference sequence). The CDR3 nucleotides read TGCAGTGCTGGCCCAGGGGGCGGGCACGAGCAGTACTTC. Protein: CSAGPGGGHEQYF.